The rows below give T cell receptor beta chains drawn from one sample of a study of T cell responses to AZD1222 COVID-19 vaccine. The table came from immunoSEQ multiplex PCR; TCRdb's copy has only in-frame clones and leaves some out. The data hold approximately 89,000 clones, with around 84% observed a single time. The specimen comprised peripheral blood, sampled 28 days after the second AZD1222 dose. All receptors derive from an adult who received the AZD1222 COVID-19 vaccine. Both conserved end residues are part of each CDR3. Fields, in order: CDR3 length, V gene, clone size, CDR3 protein. Only some rows state a clone size, as once, few, many or a class for expanded clones.

CDR3 length: 13
V gene: TRBV30
clone size: NA
CDR3 protein: CAWRGQDNYGYTF

CDR3 length: 15
V gene: TRBV9
clone size: NA
CDR3 protein: CASSVDSRPSGELFF

CDR3 length: 16
V gene: TRBV27
clone size: NA
CDR3 protein: CASTPLRLPSYNEQFF

CDR3 length: 15
V gene: TRBV30
clone size: NA
CDR3 protein: CALYTGQAYNSPLHF

CDR3 length: 17
V gene: TRBV4-1
clone size: NA
CDR3 protein: CASSQSASGEVTDTQYF

CDR3 length: 14
V gene: TRBV4-2
clone size: few
CDR3 protein: CASSHPQGEDGYTF

CDR3 length: 14
V gene: TRBV27
clone size: NA
CDR3 protein: CASSPGQSNQPQHF

CDR3 length: 15
V gene: TRBV5-8
clone size: NA
CDR3 protein: CASSFRGSSYNEQFF

CDR3 length: 13
V gene: TRBV12-3/TRBV12-4
clone size: NA
CDR3 protein: CASRGQGYEKLFF

CDR3 length: 14
V gene: TRBV5-1
clone size: NA
CDR3 protein: CASSPGGTNTEAFF

CDR3 length: 15
V gene: TRBV7-2
clone size: once
CDR3 protein: CASSLAGGTSYEQYF

CDR3 length: 14
V gene: TRBV3-1/TRBV3-2
clone size: NA
CDR3 protein: CASSFGDSGNTIYF

CDR3 length: 15
V gene: TRBV14
clone size: NA
CDR3 protein: CASSQDLGAGEKLFF

CDR3 length: 12
V gene: TRBV30
clone size: NA
CDR3 protein: CAWTTGYTEAFF

CDR3 length: 14
V gene: TRBV11-2
clone size: NA
CDR3 protein: CASSPGTIVNEQFF

CDR3 length: 12
V gene: TRBV18
clone size: NA
CDR3 protein: CASSPRGETQYF

CDR3 length: 14
V gene: TRBV5-1
clone size: NA
CDR3 protein: CASSFGPVQETQYF

CDR3 length: 17
V gene: TRBV7-9
clone size: NA
CDR3 protein: CASSLEGGTGGGYEQYF

CDR3 length: 14
V gene: TRBV18
clone size: once
CDR3 protein: CASSRGEGAGELFF

CDR3 length: 17
V gene: TRBV19
clone size: NA
CDR3 protein: CASSIYLGDAGNEKLFF

CDR3 length: 16
V gene: TRBV5-6
clone size: NA
CDR3 protein: CASSPLDRGNNSPLHF

CDR3 length: 20
V gene: TRBV28
clone size: few
CDR3 protein: CASSEADGRTSGGAGNTIYF

CDR3 length: 16
V gene: TRBV6-2/TRBV6-3
clone size: NA
CDR3 protein: CASSYSIAGGPHEQYF

CDR3 length: 15
V gene: TRBV5-1
clone size: NA
CDR3 protein: CASSLVVTPGNEQFF

CDR3 length: 16
V gene: TRBV27
clone size: NA
CDR3 protein: CASRDGVGSSGNTIYF

CDR3 length: 16
V gene: TRBV5-1
clone size: NA
CDR3 protein: CASSLGTGGIGGELFF

CDR3 length: 16
V gene: TRBV7-9
clone size: few
CDR3 protein: CASSQVGGFGISPLHF

CDR3 length: 15
V gene: TRBV19
clone size: NA
CDR3 protein: CASSQAGGVGDTQYF

CDR3 length: 13
V gene: TRBV28
clone size: NA
CDR3 protein: CASSLVSTETQYF

CDR3 length: 16
V gene: TRBV5-1
clone size: few
CDR3 protein: CASSLGGQGGHSPLHF

CDR3 length: 11
V gene: TRBV2
clone size: NA
CDR3 protein: CASSGDGEAFF

CDR3 length: 12
V gene: TRBV25-1
clone size: NA
CDR3 protein: CASSRANTEAFF

CDR3 length: 14
V gene: TRBV2
clone size: NA
CDR3 protein: CASSVGRAGETQYF

CDR3 length: 16
V gene: TRBV6-2/TRBV6-3
clone size: NA
CDR3 protein: CASSLRGTGGGKEQYF

CDR3 length: 14
V gene: TRBV9
clone size: NA
CDR3 protein: CASSRGAPNPPLYF

CDR3 length: 15
V gene: TRBV28
clone size: NA
CDR3 protein: CASRRGGGNTGELFF

CDR3 length: 15
V gene: TRBV7-6
clone size: few
CDR3 protein: CASSFTGGDYNEQFF

CDR3 length: 13
V gene: TRBV6-5
clone size: once
CDR3 protein: CASRRDRGFGAFF

CDR3 length: 12
V gene: TRBV29-1
clone size: few
CDR3 protein: CSVRQGNTEAFF

CDR3 length: 16
V gene: TRBV5-4
clone size: NA
CDR3 protein: CASSFRAGANTGELFF

CDR3 length: 18
V gene: TRBV5-4
clone size: NA
CDR3 protein: CASSLGGAQGSSGNTIYF

CDR3 length: 14
V gene: TRBV7-9
clone size: NA
CDR3 protein: CATKPRALNTEAIF

CDR3 length: 15
V gene: TRBV5-4
clone size: once
CDR3 protein: CASSSGGQGNQPQHF

CDR3 length: 17
V gene: TRBV27
clone size: NA
CDR3 protein: CASSPLPGLAGVGELFF

CDR3 length: 14
V gene: TRBV10-3
clone size: few
CDR3 protein: CAISETALDYGYTF

CDR3 length: 14
V gene: TRBV5-1
clone size: NA
CDR3 protein: CASSLGQGPDKLFF

CDR3 length: 13
V gene: TRBV28
clone size: NA
CDR3 protein: CASSDRVNQPQHF

CDR3 length: 18
V gene: TRBV28
clone size: NA
CDR3 protein: CASRRGQGRGERTDTQYF

CDR3 length: 13
V gene: TRBV5-5
clone size: once
CDR3 protein: CASSLNENYGYTF

CDR3 length: 15
V gene: TRBV7-2
clone size: NA
CDR3 protein: CASSLETGSSYEQYF

CDR3 length: 15
V gene: TRBV7-6
clone size: NA
CDR3 protein: CASTTMASVADTQYF

CDR3 length: 14
V gene: TRBV28
clone size: NA
CDR3 protein: CASSSTGFRETQYF

CDR3 length: 14
V gene: TRBV2
clone size: NA
CDR3 protein: CASNADYFSYEQYF

CDR3 length: 15
V gene: TRBV7-2
clone size: NA
CDR3 protein: CASSLGTEPYNEQFF

CDR3 length: 13
V gene: TRBV19
clone size: NA
CDR3 protein: CASSNTGSPEAFF

CDR3 length: 14
V gene: TRBV18
clone size: NA
CDR3 protein: CASSARGDTGELFF